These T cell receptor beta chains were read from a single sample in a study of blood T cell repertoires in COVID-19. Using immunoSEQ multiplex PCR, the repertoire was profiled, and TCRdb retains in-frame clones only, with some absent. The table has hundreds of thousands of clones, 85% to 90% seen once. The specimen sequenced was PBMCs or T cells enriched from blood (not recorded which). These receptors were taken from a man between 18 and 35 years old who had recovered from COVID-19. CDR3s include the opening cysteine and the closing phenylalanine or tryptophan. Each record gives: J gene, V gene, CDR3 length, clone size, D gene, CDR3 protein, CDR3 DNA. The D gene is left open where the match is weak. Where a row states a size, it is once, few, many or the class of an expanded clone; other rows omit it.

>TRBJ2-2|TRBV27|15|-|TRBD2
CASSFGTTGTGELFF
TGTGCCAGCAGTTTCGGGACTACGGGAACCGGGGAGCTGTTTTTT
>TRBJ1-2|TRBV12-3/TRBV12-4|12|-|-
CASSRDSYGYTF
TGTGCCAGCAGTCGGGACTCCTATGGCTACACCTTC
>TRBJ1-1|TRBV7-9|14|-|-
CASSLDEVSTEAFF
TGTGCCAGCAGCTTAGATGAGGTATCCACTGAAGCTTTCTTT
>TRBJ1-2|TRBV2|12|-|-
CASSSRLYGYTF
TGTGCCAGCAGTAGCAGACTCTATGGCTACACCTTC
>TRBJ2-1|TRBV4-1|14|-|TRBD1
CASTGQLKYNEQFF
TGCGCCAGCACGGGACAGTTAAAATACAATGAGCAGTTCTTC
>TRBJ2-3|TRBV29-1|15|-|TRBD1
CSVERAGGATDTQYF
TGCAGCGTGGAACGGGCAGGGGGCGCGACAGATACGCAGTATTTT
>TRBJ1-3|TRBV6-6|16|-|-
CASSYFGTQTGNTIYF
TGTGCCAGCAGTTACTTCGGGACACAGACTGGAAACACCATATATTTT
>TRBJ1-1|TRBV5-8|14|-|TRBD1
CASSKGQGLTEAFF
TGTGCCAGCAGCAAGGGACAGGGTCTGACTGAAGCTTTCTTT
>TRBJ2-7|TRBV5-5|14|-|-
CASSLARGSHEQYF
TGTGCCAGCAGCTTGGCCCGGGGTTCCCACGAGCAGTACTTC
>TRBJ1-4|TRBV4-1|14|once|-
CASSQDRRVEKLFF
TGCGCCAGCAGCCAAGATCGCAGGGTTGAAAAACTGTTTTTT
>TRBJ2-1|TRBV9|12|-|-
CASSVWASEQFF
TGTGCCAGCAGCGTGTGGGCCAGTGAGCAGTTCTTC
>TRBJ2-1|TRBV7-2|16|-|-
CASSSTRLRTYNEQFF
TGTGCCAGCAGCTCTACTCGACTGCGAACCTACAATGAGCAGTTCTTC
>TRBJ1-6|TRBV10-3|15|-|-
CAISEGASGVSPLHF
TGTGCCATCAGTGAAGGGGCGTCGGGGGTTTCACCCCTCCACTTT
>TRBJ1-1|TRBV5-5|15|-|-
CASSLGRAGNTEAFF
TGTGCCAGCAGCTTGGGAAGGGCGGGCAACACTGAAGCTTTCTTT
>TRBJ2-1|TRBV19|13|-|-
CASSGSSYNEQFF
TGTGCCAGTAGCGGGAGCTCCTACAATGAGCAGTTCTTC
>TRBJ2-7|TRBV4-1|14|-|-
CASSRDSGYWEQYF
TGCGCCAGCAGCCGAGATAGCGGCTACTGGGAGCAGTACTTC
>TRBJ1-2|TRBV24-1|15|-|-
CATSDPNRVGYGYTF
TGTGCCACCAGTGACCCCAACAGGGTTGGGTATGGCTACACCTTC
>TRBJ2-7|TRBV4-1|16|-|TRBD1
CASSQWTGVEANEQYF
TGCGCCAGCAGCCAATGGACAGGTGTAGAGGCGAACGAGCAGTACTTC
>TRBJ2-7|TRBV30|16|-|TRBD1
CAWSAAGTGLGYEQYF
TGTGCCTGGAGTGCGGCCGGGACAGGGTTAGGATACGAGCAGTACTTC
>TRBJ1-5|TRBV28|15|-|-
CASSFPLGSGQPQHF
TGTGCCAGCAGTTTCCCTCTGGGGAGCGGTCAGCCCCAGCATTTT
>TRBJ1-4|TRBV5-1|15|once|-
CASSSSVGGGEKLFF
TGCGCCAGCAGTTCCAGTGTTGGCGGGGGAGAAAAACTGTTTTTT
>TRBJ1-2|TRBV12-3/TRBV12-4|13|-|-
CASNKQGEYGYTF
TGTGCCAGCAACAAACAGGGAGAGTATGGCTACACCTTC
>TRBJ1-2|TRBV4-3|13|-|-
CASSQGGNYGYTF
TGCGCCAGCAGCCAAGGAGGGAACTATGGCTACACCTTC
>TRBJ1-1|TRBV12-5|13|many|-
CASGLVRGPEAFF
TGTGCTAGTGGTTTGGTAAGGGGCCCTGAAGCTTTCTTT
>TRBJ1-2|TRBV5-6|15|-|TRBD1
CASSSRQGGDYGYTF
TGTGCCAGCAGCTCGAGACAGGGTGGGGACTATGGCTACACCTTC
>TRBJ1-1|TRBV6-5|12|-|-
CASSPGEGEAFF
TGTGCCAGCAGCCCAGGGGAAGGGGAAGCTTTCTTT
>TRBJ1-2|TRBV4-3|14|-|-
CASSRQQGLGGYTF
TGCGCCAGCAGCCGCCAACAGGGATTGGGAGGCTACACCTTC
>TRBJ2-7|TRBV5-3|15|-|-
CARSLVPRNEGEQYF
TGTGCCAGAAGCTTGGTCCCCAGGAATGAGGGCGAGCAGTACTTC
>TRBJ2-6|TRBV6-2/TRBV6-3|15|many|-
CASSYSGGGANVLTF
TGTGCCAGCAGTTACTCAGGGGGTGGGGCCAACGTCCTGACTTTC
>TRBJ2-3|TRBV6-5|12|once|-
CASSYERLTQYF
TGTGCCAGCAGTTACGAGCGTCTGACGCAGTATTTT
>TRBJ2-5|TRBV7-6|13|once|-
CASSLSQARTQYF
TGTGCCAGCAGCTTAAGCCAGGCCAGGACCCAGTACTTC
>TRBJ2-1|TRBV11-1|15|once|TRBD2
CASSSTSGTYNEQFF
TGTGCCAGCAGCTCCACTAGCGGGACGTACAATGAGCAGTTCTTC
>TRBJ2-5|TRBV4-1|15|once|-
CASSRTGLEKETQYF
TGCGCCAGCAGCCGAACAGGGTTGGAAAAAGAGACCCAGTACTTC
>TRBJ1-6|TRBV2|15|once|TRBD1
CASSPRTGSNSPLHF
TGTGCCAGCAGTCCCAGGACAGGCTCAAATTCACCCCTCCACTTT
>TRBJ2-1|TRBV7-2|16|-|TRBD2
CASSAPGLAGRNEQFF
TGTGCCAGCAGCGCCCCGGGACTAGCGGGACGAAATGAGCAGTTCTTC
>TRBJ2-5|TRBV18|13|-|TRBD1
CASSSTGEETQYF
TGTGCCAGCTCAAGTACAGGGGAAGAGACCCAGTACTTC
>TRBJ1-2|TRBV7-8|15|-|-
CASSVGQTGNYGYTF
TGTGCCAGCAGCGTGGGTCAGACAGGAAACTATGGCTACACCTTC
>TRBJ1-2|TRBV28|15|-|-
CASTNADLGRGGYTF
TGTGCCAGCACCAATGCAGATTTGGGGCGGGGTGGCTACACCTTC
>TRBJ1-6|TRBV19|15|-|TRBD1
CASRIGQAINSPLHF
TGTGCCAGTAGGATAGGACAGGCGATTAATTCACCCCTCCACTTT
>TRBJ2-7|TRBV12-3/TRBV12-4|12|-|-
CASSRDLYEQYF
TGTGCCAGCAGCCGGGACTTATACGAGCAGTACTTC
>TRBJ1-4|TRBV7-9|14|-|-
CASSLVGHREKLFF
TGTGCCAGCAGCTTAGTTGGGCACAGGGAAAAACTGTTTTTT
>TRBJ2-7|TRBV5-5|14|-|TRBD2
CASSLPGLAGEQYF
TGTGCCAGCAGCTTACCGGGACTAGCGGGGGAGCAGTACTTC
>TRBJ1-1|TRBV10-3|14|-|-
CAISVEAMNTEAFF
TGTGCCATCAGTGTGGAGGCGATGAACACTGAAGCTTTCTTT
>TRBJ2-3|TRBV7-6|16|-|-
CASSSPRRGFTDTQYF
TGTGCCAGCAGCTCCCCAAGGAGAGGGTTCACAGATACGCAGTATTTT
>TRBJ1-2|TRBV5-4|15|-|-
CASSTGGVPNYGYTF
TGTGCCAGCAGCACGGGGGGGGTGCCTAACTATGGCTACACCTTC
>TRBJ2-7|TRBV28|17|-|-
CASSLSPRTVKNYEQYF
TGTGCCAGCAGTTTATCCCCCCGGACAGTGAAAAACTACGAGCAGTACTTC
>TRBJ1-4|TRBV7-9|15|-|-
CASSILTATNEKLFF
TGTGCCAGCAGCATCTTGACAGCAACTAATGAAAAACTGTTTTTT
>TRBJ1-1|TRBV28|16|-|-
CASSLWGGGENTEAFF
TGTGCCAGCAGTTTATGGGGAGGGGGGGAGAACACTGAAGCTTTCTTT
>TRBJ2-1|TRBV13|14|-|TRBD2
CASSLGTSGRATFF
TGTGCCAGCAGCCTCGGGACTAGCGGGAGGGCCACGTTCTTC
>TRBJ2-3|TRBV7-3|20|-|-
CASSPWPMGRAGTYTDTQYF
TGTGCCAGCAGCCCCTGGCCTATGGGGAGAGCCGGGACTTACACAGATACGCAGTATTTT
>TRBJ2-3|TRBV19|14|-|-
CASSIQGQGDTQYF
TGTGCCAGTAGTATTCAGGGACAAGGGGATACGCAGTATTTT
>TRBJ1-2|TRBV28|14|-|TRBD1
CASNHGQGSYGYTF
TGTGCCAGCAATCACGGACAGGGAAGCTATGGCTACACCTTC
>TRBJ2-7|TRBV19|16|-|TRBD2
CASSSLGLAGGYEQYF
TGTGCCAGTAGTTCCCTAGGACTAGCGGGAGGATACGAGCAGTACTTC
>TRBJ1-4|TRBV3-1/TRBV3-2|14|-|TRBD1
CASSPTGANEKLFF
TGTGCCAGCAGCCCAACAGGGGCTAATGAAAAACTGTTTTTT